This T cell receptor (beta chain) was observed in a study of T cell therapy after organ transplantation. Study-level findings and limits: Nonresponders had marked pretherapy clonal expansions and little post-therapy change.

Concerning this clone: Its antigen is as yet unknown.

The table came from immunoSEQ multiplex PCR; TCRdb's copy has only in-frame clones and leaves some out. The sample has approximately 52,000 clones, around 93% seen once. The CDR3 contains 13 residues. Germline-derived CDR1 and CDR2 are MNHEY and SMNVEV (reference sequence). Trimming stripped 6 bases from V and 4 bases from J, with 10 bases between. The genes are TRBV27 and TRBJ1-5, with D unclear. The receptor was derived from a human patient who had received a solid organ transplant and had CMV disease. The specimen was CD8+ T cells from blood, collected before autologous CMV-specific T cell therapy. The CDR3 sequence: CASRDGSNQPQHF. CDR3 in DNA: TGTGCCAGCAGGGACGGGTCGAATCAGCCCCAGCATTTT.